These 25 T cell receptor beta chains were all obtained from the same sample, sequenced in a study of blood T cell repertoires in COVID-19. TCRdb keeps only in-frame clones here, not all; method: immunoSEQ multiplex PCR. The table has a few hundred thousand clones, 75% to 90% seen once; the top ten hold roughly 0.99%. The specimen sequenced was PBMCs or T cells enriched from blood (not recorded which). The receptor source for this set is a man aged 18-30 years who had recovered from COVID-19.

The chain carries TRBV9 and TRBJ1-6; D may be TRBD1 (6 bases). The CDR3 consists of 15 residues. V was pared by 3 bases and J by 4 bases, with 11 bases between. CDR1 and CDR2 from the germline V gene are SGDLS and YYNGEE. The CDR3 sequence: CASSDTDRYNSPLHF. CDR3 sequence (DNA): TGTGCCAGCAGCGACACGGACAGATATAATTCACCCCTCCACTTT.

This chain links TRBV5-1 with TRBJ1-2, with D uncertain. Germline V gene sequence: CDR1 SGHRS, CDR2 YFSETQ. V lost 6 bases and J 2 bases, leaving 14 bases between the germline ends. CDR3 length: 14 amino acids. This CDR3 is CASNLNSGNYGYTF. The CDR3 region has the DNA TGCGCCAGCAACCTTAACAGCGGCAACTATGGCTACACCTTC.

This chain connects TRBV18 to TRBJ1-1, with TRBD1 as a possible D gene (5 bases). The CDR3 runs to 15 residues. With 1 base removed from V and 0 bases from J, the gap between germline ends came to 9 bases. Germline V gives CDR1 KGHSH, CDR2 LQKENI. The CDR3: CASSPRGVLNTEAFF. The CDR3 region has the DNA TGTGCCAGCTCACCACGGGGGGTCCTGAACACTGAAGCTTTCTTT.

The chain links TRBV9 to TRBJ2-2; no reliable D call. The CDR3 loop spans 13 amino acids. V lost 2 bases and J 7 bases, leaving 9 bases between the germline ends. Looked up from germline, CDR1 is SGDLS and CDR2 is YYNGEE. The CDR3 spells CASSVLGYGELFF. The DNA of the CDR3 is TGTGCCAGCAGCGTTTTGGGCTACGGGGAGCTGTTTTTT.

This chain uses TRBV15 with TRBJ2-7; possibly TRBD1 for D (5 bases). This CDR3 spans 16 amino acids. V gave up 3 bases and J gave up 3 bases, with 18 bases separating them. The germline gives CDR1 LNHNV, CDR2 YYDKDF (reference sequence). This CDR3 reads CATSSQYPDSYYEQYF. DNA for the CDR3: TGTGCCACCAGCAGCCAATACCCTGACAGTTACTACGAGCAGTACTTC.

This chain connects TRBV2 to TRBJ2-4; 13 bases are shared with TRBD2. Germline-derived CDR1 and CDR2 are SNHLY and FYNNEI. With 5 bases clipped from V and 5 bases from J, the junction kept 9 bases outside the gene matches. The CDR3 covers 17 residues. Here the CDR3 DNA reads TGTGCCAGCAGTCGGGCGGGACTAGCGGGGACCCAAAACATTCAGTACTTC. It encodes CASSRAGLAGTQNIQYF. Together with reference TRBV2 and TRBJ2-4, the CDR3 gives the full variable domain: EPEVTQTPSHQVTQMGQEVILRCVPISNHLYFYWYRQILGQKVEFLVSFYNNEISEKSEIFDDQFSVERPDGSNFTLKIRSTKLEDSAMYFCASSRAGLAGTQNIQYFGAGTRLSVL.

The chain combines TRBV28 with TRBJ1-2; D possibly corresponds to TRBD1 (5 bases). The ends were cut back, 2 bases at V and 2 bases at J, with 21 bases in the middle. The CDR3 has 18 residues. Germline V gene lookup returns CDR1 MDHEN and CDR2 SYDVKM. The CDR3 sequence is CASSLVGVGLTINYGYTF. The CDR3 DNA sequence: TGTGCCAGCAGTTTAGTAGGGGTAGGGCTGACCATCAACTATGGCTACACCTTC.

CDR3 DNA: TGTGCCAGCAGTTCGGGACAGGGGAACACTGAAGCTTTCTTT. This translates into CASSSGQGNTEAFF. The gene calls are TRBV7-6 and TRBJ1-1, with 9 nucleotides matching TRBD1. The CDR3 contains 14 residues. After removal of 6 bases from V and 1 base from J, the junction contained 3 bases not matched to a gene. CDR1 is SGHVS, CDR2 FNYEAQ, per germline.

CDR3 DNA: TGTGCCAGCAGTTACAGTGGGCGGGACTCCCCCTACGAGCAGTACTTC. Its translation is CASSYSGRDSPYEQYF. The chain has TRBV6-5 and TRBJ2-7; a weak D match, TRBD2 (6 bases). CDR1 is MNHEY and CDR2 is SVGAGI in the germline V gene. The CDR3 is 16 amino acids. V was pared by 2 bases and J by 2 bases, with 16 bases between.

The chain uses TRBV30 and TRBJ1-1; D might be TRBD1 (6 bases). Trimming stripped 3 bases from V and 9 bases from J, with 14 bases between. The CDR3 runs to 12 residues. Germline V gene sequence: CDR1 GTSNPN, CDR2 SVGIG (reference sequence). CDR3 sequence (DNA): TGTGCCTGGAGCCCCGAGACAGGTAAAGCTTTCTTT. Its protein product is CAWSPETGKAFF.

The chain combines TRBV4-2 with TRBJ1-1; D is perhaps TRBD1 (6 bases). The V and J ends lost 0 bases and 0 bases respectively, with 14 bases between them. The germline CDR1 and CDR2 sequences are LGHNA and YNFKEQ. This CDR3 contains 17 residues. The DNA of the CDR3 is TGTGCCAGCAGCCAAGATGGACAGATATACATGAACACTGAAGCTTTCTTT. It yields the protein CASSQDGQIYMNTEAFF.

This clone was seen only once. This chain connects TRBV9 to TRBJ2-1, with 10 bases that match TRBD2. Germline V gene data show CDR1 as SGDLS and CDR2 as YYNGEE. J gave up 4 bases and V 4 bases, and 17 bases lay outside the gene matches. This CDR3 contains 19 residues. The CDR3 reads CASSLEGLAGVSRYNEQFF. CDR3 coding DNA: TGTGCCAGCAGCTTGGAGGGGCTAGCGGGAGTCAGTCGGTACAATGAGCAGTTCTTC.

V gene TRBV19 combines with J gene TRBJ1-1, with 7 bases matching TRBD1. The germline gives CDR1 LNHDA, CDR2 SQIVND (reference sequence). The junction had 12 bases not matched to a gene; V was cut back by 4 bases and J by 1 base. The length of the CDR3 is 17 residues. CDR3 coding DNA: TGTGCCAGTAGTACCACAGGGGAATCGAGTCGGAACACTGAAGCTTTCTTT. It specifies CASSTTGESSRNTEAFF. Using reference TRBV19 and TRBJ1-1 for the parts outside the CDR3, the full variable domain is DGGITQSPKYLFRKEGQNVTLSCEQNLNHDAMYWYRQDPGQGLRLIYYSQIVNDFQKGDIAEGYSVSREKKESFPLTVTSAQKNPTAFYLCASSTTGESSRNTEAFFGQGTRLTVV.

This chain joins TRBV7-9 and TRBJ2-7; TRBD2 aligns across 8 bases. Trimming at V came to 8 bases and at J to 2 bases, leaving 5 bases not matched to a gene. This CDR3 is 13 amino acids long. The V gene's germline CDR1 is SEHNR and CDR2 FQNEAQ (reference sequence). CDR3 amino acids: CASATSGPYEQYF. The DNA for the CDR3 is TGTGCCAGCGCAACTAGCGGACCCTACGAGCAGTACTTC.

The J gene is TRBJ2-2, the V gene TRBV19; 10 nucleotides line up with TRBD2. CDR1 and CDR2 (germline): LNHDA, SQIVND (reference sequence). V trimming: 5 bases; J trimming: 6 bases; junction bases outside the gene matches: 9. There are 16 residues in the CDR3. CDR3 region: CASSSPGTSAPGELFF. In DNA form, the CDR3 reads TGTGCCAGTAGTTCTCCCGGGACTAGCGCCCCCGGGGAGCTGTTTTTT.

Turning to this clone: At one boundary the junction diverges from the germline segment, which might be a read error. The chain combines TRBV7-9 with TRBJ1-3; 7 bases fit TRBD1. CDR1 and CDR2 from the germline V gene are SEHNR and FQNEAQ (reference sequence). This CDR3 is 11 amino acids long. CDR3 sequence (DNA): TGTGCCAGCAGCGCCGATACAGGGGATTGGTTT. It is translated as CASSADTGDWF.

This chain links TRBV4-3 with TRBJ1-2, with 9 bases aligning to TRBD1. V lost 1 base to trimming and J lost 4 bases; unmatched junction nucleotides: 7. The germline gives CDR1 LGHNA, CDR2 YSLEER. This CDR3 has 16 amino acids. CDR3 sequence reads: CASSQGAATGGYGYTF. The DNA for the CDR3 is TGCGCCAGCAGCCAAGGGGCCGCGACAGGGGGCTATGGCTACACCTTC.

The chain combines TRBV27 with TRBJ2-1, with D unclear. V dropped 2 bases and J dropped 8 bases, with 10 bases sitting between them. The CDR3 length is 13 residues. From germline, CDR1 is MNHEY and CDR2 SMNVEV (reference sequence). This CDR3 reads CASSLIPRHEQFF. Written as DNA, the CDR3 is TGTGCCAGCAGTTTAATCCCTAGGCATGAGCAGTTCTTC.

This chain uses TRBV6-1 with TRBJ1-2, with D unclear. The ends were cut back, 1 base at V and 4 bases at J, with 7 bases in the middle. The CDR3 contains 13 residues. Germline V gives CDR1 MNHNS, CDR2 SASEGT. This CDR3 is CASSEVTVYGYTF. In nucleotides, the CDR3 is TGTGCCAGCAGTGAAGTAACGGTCTATGGCTACACCTTC.

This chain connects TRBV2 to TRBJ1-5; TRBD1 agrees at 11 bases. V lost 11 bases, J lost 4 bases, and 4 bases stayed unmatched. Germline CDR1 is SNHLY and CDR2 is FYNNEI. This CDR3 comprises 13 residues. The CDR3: CAGGQGANQPQHF. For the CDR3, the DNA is TGTGCCGGCGGACAGGGGGCAAATCAGCCCCAGCATTTT.

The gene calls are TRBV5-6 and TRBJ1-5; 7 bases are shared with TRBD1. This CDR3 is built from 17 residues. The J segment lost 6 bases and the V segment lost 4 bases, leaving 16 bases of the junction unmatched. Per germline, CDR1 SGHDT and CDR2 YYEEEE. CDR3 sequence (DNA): TGTGCCAGCAGCCACTTACAGGGGAGAGAGTTTAGTCAGCCCCAGCATTTT. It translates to CASSHLQGREFSQPQHF.

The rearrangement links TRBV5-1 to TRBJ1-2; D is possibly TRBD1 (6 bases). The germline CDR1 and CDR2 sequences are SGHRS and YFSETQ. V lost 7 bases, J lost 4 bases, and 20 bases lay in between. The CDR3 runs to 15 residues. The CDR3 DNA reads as TGCGCCAGCGAGGCAGGGGCCCCAGGGAGCTATGGCTACACCTTC. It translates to CASEAGAPGSYGYTF.

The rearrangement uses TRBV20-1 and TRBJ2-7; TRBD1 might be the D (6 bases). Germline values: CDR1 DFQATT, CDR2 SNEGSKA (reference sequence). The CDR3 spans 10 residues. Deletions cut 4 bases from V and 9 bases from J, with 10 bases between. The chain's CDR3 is CSAKQGGQYF. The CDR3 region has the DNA TGCAGTGCTAAACAGGGTGGGCAGTACTTC.

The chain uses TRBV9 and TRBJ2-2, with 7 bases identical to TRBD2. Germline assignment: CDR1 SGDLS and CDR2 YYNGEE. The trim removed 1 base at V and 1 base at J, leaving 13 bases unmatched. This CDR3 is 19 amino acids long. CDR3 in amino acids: CASSVSYSAGVRNTGELFF. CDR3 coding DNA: TGTGCCAGCAGCGTAAGTTACTCGGCGGGAGTAAGGAACACCGGGGAGCTGTTTTTT.

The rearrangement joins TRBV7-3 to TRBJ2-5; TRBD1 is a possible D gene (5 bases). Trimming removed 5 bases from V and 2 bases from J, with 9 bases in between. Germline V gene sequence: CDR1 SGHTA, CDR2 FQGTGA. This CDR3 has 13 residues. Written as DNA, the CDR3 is TGTGCCAGCAGCGAGTCAGGGCAAGAGACCCAGTACTTC. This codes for CASSESGQETQYF.